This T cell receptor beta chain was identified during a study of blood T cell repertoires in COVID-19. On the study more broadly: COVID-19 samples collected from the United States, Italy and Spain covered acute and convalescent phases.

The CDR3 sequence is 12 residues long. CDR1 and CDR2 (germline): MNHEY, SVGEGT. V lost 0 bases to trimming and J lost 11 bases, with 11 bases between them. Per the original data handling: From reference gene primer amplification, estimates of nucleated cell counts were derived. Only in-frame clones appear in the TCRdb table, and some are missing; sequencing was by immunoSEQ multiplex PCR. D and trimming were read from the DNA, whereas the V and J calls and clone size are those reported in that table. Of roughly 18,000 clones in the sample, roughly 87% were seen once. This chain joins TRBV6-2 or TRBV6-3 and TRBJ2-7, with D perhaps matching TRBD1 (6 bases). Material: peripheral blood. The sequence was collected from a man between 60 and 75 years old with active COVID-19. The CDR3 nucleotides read TGTGCCAGCAGTTACTCAAGGGCAGGGGAGTACTTC. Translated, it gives CASSYSRAGEYF.